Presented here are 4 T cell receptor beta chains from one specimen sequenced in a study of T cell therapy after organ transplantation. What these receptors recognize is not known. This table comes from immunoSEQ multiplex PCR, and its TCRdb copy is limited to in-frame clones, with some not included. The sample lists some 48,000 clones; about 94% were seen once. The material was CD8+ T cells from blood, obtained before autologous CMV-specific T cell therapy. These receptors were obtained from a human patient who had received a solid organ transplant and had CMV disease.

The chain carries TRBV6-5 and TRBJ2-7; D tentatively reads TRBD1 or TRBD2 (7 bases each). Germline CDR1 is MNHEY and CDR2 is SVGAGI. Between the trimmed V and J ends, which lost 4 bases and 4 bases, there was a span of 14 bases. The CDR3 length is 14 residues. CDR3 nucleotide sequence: TGTGCCAGCAGTTGGGGGGGACAGCGATACGAGCAGTACTTC. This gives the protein CASSWGGQRYEQYF.

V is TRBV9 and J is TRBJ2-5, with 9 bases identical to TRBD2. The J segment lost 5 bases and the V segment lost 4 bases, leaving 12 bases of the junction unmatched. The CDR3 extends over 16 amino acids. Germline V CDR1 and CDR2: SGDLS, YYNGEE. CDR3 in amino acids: CASSPWGAGGGETQYF. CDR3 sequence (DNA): TGTGCCAGCAGCCCCTGGGGGGCGGGAGGGGGCGAGACCCAGTACTTC.

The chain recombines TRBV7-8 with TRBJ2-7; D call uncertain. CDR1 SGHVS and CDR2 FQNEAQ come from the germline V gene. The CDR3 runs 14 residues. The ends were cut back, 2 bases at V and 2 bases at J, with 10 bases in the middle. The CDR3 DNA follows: TGTGCCAGCAGCTTAACTGGGTCCCCCTACGAGCAGTACTTC. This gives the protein CASSLTGSPYEQYF. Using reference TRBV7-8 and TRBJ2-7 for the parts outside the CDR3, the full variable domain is GAGVSQSPRYKVAKRGQDVALRCDPISGHVSLFWYQQALGQGPEFLTYFQNEAQLDKSGLPSDRFFAERPEGSVSTLKIQRTQQEDSAVYLCASSLTGSPYEQYFGPGTRLTVT.

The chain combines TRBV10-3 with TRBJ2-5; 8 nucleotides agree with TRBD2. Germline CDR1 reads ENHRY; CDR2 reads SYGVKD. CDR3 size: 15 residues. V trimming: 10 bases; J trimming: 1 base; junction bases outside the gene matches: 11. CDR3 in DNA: TGTGCCACCACCGGGGCAGCGGGGGCCCAAGAGACCCAGTACTTC. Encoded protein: CATTGAAGAQETQYF.